The subject of this entry is one TCR beta chain. The data were taken from a study of patients and donors after allogeneic stem cell transplantation. This CDR3 has 16 amino acids. V was shortened by 7 bases and J by 0 bases, with 17 bases between the two germline ends. TCRdb re-called the RT-PCR reads through MiXCR, storing one row per CDR3 protein. This table has roughly 180,000 distinct CDR3 sequences, 41% appearing once. The J gene is TRBJ2-3, the V gene TRBV12-3 or TRBV12-4; D gene uncertain. Sequencing input: blood, either unsorted or a sorted T cell fraction (not recorded which). The origin of this receptor is a human donor who was either an allogeneic HSCT recipient or a stem cell or donor lymphocyte infusion donor (not recorded which). It is not recorded whose cells these are; they may come from a transplant donor. The CDR3 region is CASILTQALSTDTQYF. CDR3 bases: TGTGCCAGCATCCTAACGCAAGCCCTTAGCACAGATACGCAGTATTTT.